These 26 T cell receptor beta chains originate from one sample sequenced in a study of graft-versus-host responses after intestinal transplantation. What these receptors recognize is not known. TCRdb's table, derived via immunoSEQ multiplex PCR, lists solely in-frame clones and lacks some. The table has tens of thousands of clones, 85% to 95% seen once. The sample here was unstimulated CD8+ T cells sorted from spleen or lymph node cells, taken before intestinal transplant. The source of these receptors is a human donor who received an intestinal transplant.

The chain carries TRBV9 and TRBJ2-6, with D maybe TRBD2 (5 bases). Deletions cut 0 bases from V and 2 bases from J, with 6 bases between. Germline CDR1 and CDR2: SGDLS and YYNGEE. The CDR3 spans 15 residues. The DNA of the CDR3 is TGTGCCAGCAGCGTAGACGGGACTGGGGCCAACGTCCTGACTTTC. It specifies CASSVDGTGANVLTF. Complete variable domain (other parts from reference TRBV9 and TRBJ2-6): DSGVTQTPKHLITATGQRVTLRCSPRSGDLSVYWYQQSLDQGLQFLIQYYNGEERAKGNILERFSAQQFPDLHSELNLSSLELGDSALYFCASSVDGTGANVLTFGAGSRLTVL.

This sequence joins TRBV30 and TRBJ1-2; 9 bases are shared with TRBD1. Germline-derived CDR1 and CDR2 are GTSNPN and SVGIG (reference sequence). V was clipped by 4 bases and J by 7 bases; unmatched bases: 19. The CDR3 runs 17 residues. Here the CDR3 DNA reads TGTGCCTGGAATCAGTGCGGGACAGGGATGGCTGCGAGTGGCTACACCTTC. It codes for CAWNQCGTGMAASGYTF.

This sequence joins TRBV10-3 and TRBJ1-4; the D is unclear. Trimming pared 0 bases from V and 3 bases from J, leaving 2 bases between. CDR3 size: 13 residues. From germline, CDR1 is ENHRY and CDR2 SYGVKD. The CDR3 bases are TGTGCCATCAGTGAGTCTGCTAATGAAAAACTGTTTTTT. This codes for CAISESANEKLFF.

The J gene is TRBJ2-1, the V gene TRBV6-5; 7 nucleotides match TRBD2. Trimming took 2 bases from V and 7 from J; bases not matched to a gene: 8. The germline V gene has CDR1 MNHEY and CDR2 SVGAGI. The CDR3 runs to 15 residues. The DNA for the CDR3 is TGTGCCAGCAGTTACGGCGCGGGAGCGCAAAATGAGCAGTTCTTC. The encoded protein is CASSYGAGAQNEQFF.

The V and J genes are TRBV4-2 and TRBJ2-2; D is unresolved. The germline V gene has CDR1 LGHNA and CDR2 YNFKEQ. The length of the CDR3 is 16 residues. V lost 1 base and J 1 base, leaving 10 bases between the germline ends. CDR3 nucleotide sequence: TGTGCCAGCAGCCAAGTCTCGTGGGAGAACACCGGGGAGCTGTTTTTT. Encoded protein: CASSQVSWENTGELFF.

This sequence joins TRBV6-1 and TRBJ2-1, with D possibly TRBD2 on 6 matching bases. Trimming took 5 bases from V and 13 from J, leaving 12 bases between them. The CDR3 has 11 residues. Germline loops: CDR1 MNHNS, CDR2 SASEGT. CDR3 in DNA: TGTGCCAGCAGTTACGCGGGGAGTCAGTTCTTC. This gives the protein CASSYAGSQFF.

CDR3 DNA sequence: TGTGCCAGCAGCCCTCGGACGTTGGAGGGAAACACCATATATTTT. As protein: CASSPRTLEGNTIYF. The rearrangement uses TRBV9 and TRBJ1-3; D is uncertain. The germline V gene encodes CDR1 SGDLS and CDR2 YYNGEE. V was trimmed by 4 bases and J by 4 bases, leaving 15 bases between them. The CDR3 loop spans 15 amino acids. Using reference TRBV9 and TRBJ1-3 for the parts outside the CDR3, the full variable domain is DSGVTQTPKHLITATGQRVTLRCSPRSGDLSVYWYQQSLDQGLQFLIQYYNGEERAKGNILERFSAQQFPDLHSELNLSSLELGDSALYFCASSPRTLEGNTIYFGEGSWLTVV.

In this sample, this clone turned up a few times. This rearrangement joins TRBV6-1 to TRBJ1-2; weak D call: TRBD1 (6 bases). V gave up 1 base and J gave up 4 bases, with 13 bases separating them. Germline V gene sequence: CDR1 MNHNS, CDR2 SASEGT. The CDR3 contains 15 residues. The CDR3 DNA reads as TGTGCCAGCAGTGAAGGGGACGAAGGGGGCTATGGCTACACCTTC. Amino acid sequence: CASSEGDEGGYGYTF.

CDR3 sequence reads: CASSSYSSGTGLYGYTF. The CDR3 nucleotides are TGTGCCAGCAGCTCATATTCCTCCGGGACAGGCCTTTATGGCTACACCTTC. The genes are TRBV11-1 and TRBJ1-2, with TRBD1 matching 8 bases. V shed 4 bases and J 5 bases; nucleotides not matched to a gene: 15. CDR3 length: 17 amino acids. From germline, CDR1 is SGHAT and CDR2 FQDESV (reference sequence).

CDR3: CASGRYPGNQPQHF. DNA for the CDR3: TGTGCCAGCGGGCGCTATCCAGGCAATCAGCCCCAGCATTTT. This chain joins TRBV10-3 and TRBJ1-5; D not certain. Trimming took off 10 bases at V and 2 bases at J, with 15 bases between the two ends. The CDR3 is 14 amino acids. Germline V gives CDR1 ENHRY, CDR2 SYGVKD.

The V and J genes are TRBV19 and TRBJ1-6; D possibly corresponds to TRBD1 (5 bases). V dropped 5 bases and J dropped 14 bases, with 16 bases sitting between them. Germline V gene lookup returns CDR1 LNHDA and CDR2 SQIVND (reference sequence). The CDR3 extends over 13 amino acids. The CDR3 protein is CASSGGFLVSLHF. The CDR3 DNA is TGTGCCAGTAGTGGGGGATTCTTAGTTTCCCTCCACTTT.

The gene calls are TRBV7-9 and TRBJ1-2, with a tentative D call TRBD1 (6 bases). V was shortened by 4 bases and J by 6 bases, with 24 bases between the two germline ends. This CDR3 comprises 17 residues. Looked up from germline, CDR1 is SEHNR and CDR2 is FQNEAQ (reference sequence). This CDR3 is CASSSPIGTPGADGYTF. The CDR3, as DNA: TGTGCCAGCAGCTCCCCGATAGGGACACCGGGAGCGGATGGCTACACCTTC.

This chain joins TRBV7-6 and TRBJ2-1; 7 nucleotides match TRBD2. The V segment lost 5 bases and the J segment 7 bases; nucleotides outside the gene matches: 11. This CDR3 is 15 amino acids long. The germline V gene encodes CDR1 SGHVS and CDR2 FNYEAQ. In nucleotides, the CDR3 is TGTGCCAGCAGCCGAACTAGCGTGGGTGTAAATGAGCAGTTCTTC. Translated: CASSRTSVGVNEQFF.

The V and J genes are TRBV4-1 and TRBJ2-7, with 8 nucleotides matching TRBD2. The CDR3 runs to 17 residues. The germline CDR1 and CDR2 sequences are MGHRA and YSYEKL. The trim removed 0 bases at V and 1 base at J, leaving 8 bases unmatched. CDR3 in DNA: TGCGCCAGCAGCCAAGATGCGGGGGGAGGTTTGTCCTACGAGCAGTACTTC. Amino acids: CASSQDAGGGLSYEQYF.

The sample holds one count of this clone. The V call is TRBV10-3, the J call TRBJ2-1; tentatively, D is TRBD1 (7 bases). CDR1 and CDR2 from the germline V gene are ENHRY and SYGVKD. The germline V and J ends were trimmed by 0 bases and 5 bases, with 26 bases remaining between them. The CDR3 is made up of 20 amino acids. This chain's CDR3 is CAISESSREETGIFDNEQFF. The CDR3, as DNA: TGTGCCATCAGTGAGTCGAGTAGGGAGGAGACAGGGATATTCGACAATGAGCAGTTCTTC.

This clone was found once. This chain joins TRBV14 and TRBJ2-6, with 7 bases aligning to TRBD1. Trimming at V came to 6 bases and at J to 4 bases, leaving 6 bases not matched to a gene. The CDR3 is made up of 15 amino acids. Germline values: CDR1 SGHDN, CDR2 FVKESK. The CDR3 loop reads CASRRQGSGANVLTF. DNA of the CDR3: TGTGCCAGCAGAAGACAGGGCTCAGGGGCCAACGTCCTGACTTTC.

The rearrangement uses TRBV7-9 and TRBJ2-5; D is ambiguous. Germline lookup yields CDR1 SEHNR and CDR2 FQNEAQ (reference sequence). Trimming left V 3 bases short and J 2 bases short, with 16 bases between. This CDR3 region has 16 residues. DNA for the CDR3: TGTGCCAGCAGCTTCGCACGTACCCTCCCACAAGAGACCCAGTACTTC. Translating it yields CASSFARTLPQETQYF.

The gene calls are TRBV5-4 and TRBJ2-1; D call uncertain. Germline V gives CDR1 SGHNT, CDR2 YYREEE (reference sequence). Trimming pared 0 bases from V and 8 bases from J, leaving 12 bases between. The CDR3 has 14 amino acids. The CDR3 DNA reads TGTGCCAGCAGCTTGGGGGTCGAAGGCTATGAGCAGTTCTTC. It encodes CASSLGVEGYEQFF. The entire variable domain, with the rest obtained from reference TRBV5-4 and TRBJ2-1, is as follows: ETGVTQSPTHLIKTRGQQVTLRCSSQSGHNTVSWYQQALGQGPQFIFQYYREEENGRGNFPPRFSGLQFPNYSSELNVNALELDDSALYLCASSLGVEGYEQFFGPGTRLTVL.

The genes are TRBV6-5 and TRBJ1-2; tentative D call: TRBD1 (6 bases). Trimming removed 0 bases from V and 5 bases from J, with 7 bases in between. The germline CDR1 and CDR2 sequences are MNHEY and SVGAGI. This CDR3 contains 13 residues. CDR3 in amino acids: CASSYSDSYGYTF. For the CDR3, the DNA is TGTGCCAGCAGTTACTCGGACAGTTATGGCTACACCTTC.

J is TRBJ2-7 and V is TRBV6-6; D is undetermined. There are 16 residues in the CDR3. Trimming cost V 6 bases and J 3 bases, with 21 bases left between them. CDR1 and CDR2 (germline): MNHNY, SVGAGI (reference sequence). The CDR3: CASSPENIVYGYEQYF. DNA of the CDR3: TGTGCCAGCAGCCCAGAAAATATCGTTTATGGCTACGAGCAGTACTTC.

The gene calls are TRBV7-9 and TRBJ2-7; a weak D match, TRBD2 (5 bases). The CDR3 sequence is 13 residues long. Trimming pared 2 bases from V and 5 bases from J, leaving 10 bases between. CDR1 and CDR2 from the germline V gene are SEHNR and FQNEAQ (reference sequence). The CDR3 loop is CASSLSGPDEQYF. DNA for the CDR3: TGTGCCAGCAGCTTAAGCGGCCCCGACGAGCAGTACTTC.

The gene calls are TRBV6-5 and TRBJ1-2, with D hard to call. V was clipped by 2 bases and J by 2 bases, with 9 bases between them. Germline V CDR1 and CDR2: MNHEY, SVGAGI. This CDR3 is built from 14 residues. The CDR3 spells CASSYGQTNYGYTF. DNA of the CDR3: TGTGCCAGCAGTTACGGTCAGACGAACTATGGCTACACCTTC.

The chain recombines TRBV4-1 with TRBJ2-7; D gene uncertain. Germline V gives CDR1 MGHRA, CDR2 YSYEKL. V lost 0 bases and J lost 3, with 6 bases in between. This CDR3 spans 13 amino acids. The CDR3 sequence is CASSQEVNYEQYF. CDR3 in DNA: TGCGCCAGCAGCCAAGAGGTGAACTACGAGCAGTACTTC.

The chain carries TRBV4-1 and TRBJ2-7; no clear D. The V end lost 3 bases, the J end lost 5 bases, and 17 bases lay between the germline ends. Germline values: CDR1 MGHRA, CDR2 YSYEKL. The CDR3 is made up of 15 amino acids. CDR3 nucleotides: TGCGCCAGCAGCCACCGTTGGAGCCTGATTAACGAGCAGTACTTC. Translating it yields CASSHRWSLINEQYF.

This clone has a handful of counts. The V call is TRBV7-3, the J call TRBJ1-1, with D unclear. The V gene's germline CDR1 is SGHTA and CDR2 FQGTGA. Trimming took off 6 bases at V and 8 bases at J, with 10 bases between the two ends. CDR3 length equals 11 residues. CDR3 region: CASSRTLEAFF. Written as DNA, the CDR3 is TGTGCCAGCAGTCGGACCTTGGAAGCTTTCTTT.

V is TRBV5-6 and J is TRBJ1-5; possible D gene TRBD1, 5 bases. V was trimmed by 2 bases and J by 3 bases, leaving 21 bases between them. The CDR3 is 18 amino acids. In germline, CDR1 is SGHDT, CDR2 YYEEEE. CDR3 in DNA: TGTGCCAGCAGCTTATGGTTACCGGGACGGAGACACAATCAGCCCCAGCATTTT. Protein sequence: CASSLWLPGRRHNQPQHF. Full variable domain (missing parts from reference TRBV5-6 and TRBJ1-5): DAGVTQSPTHLIKTRGQQVTLRCSPKSGHDTVSWYQQALGQGPQFIFQYYEEEERQRGNFPDRFSGHQFPNYSSELNVNALLLGDSALYLCASSLWLPGRRHNQPQHFGDGTRLSIL.